The rows below give T cell receptor beta chains drawn from one sample of a study of CD4 T cells in relation to SARS-CoV-2 and coronaviruses. The assay was immunoSEQ multiplex PCR, and TCRdb's table has in-frame clones only and misses some. The table includes 35,000 to 45,000 clones, just under 85% detected once. Antigens for these TCRs are unknown. The specimen was naive CD4+ T cells from PBMCs, cultured in vitro. These receptors originate from an adult with COVID-19. Both conserved end residues are part of each CDR3. D genes are given only for firm matches. Clone sizes are given selectively: once, few, many, or a class where the clone is expanded.

d_call: TRBD2
cdr3_length: 17
v_call: TRBV4-2
clone_size: .
j_call: TRBJ2-1
cdr3_aa: CASSQGLAGVNPGEQFF
cdr3_nt: TGTGCCAGCAGCCAAGGACTAGCGGGAGTAAACCCGGGTGAGCAGTTCTTC

d_call: .
cdr3_length: 15
v_call: TRBV27
clone_size: .
j_call: TRBJ2-1
cdr3_aa: CASSLSGSPYNEQFF
cdr3_nt: TGTGCCAGCAGTTTATCCGGGAGCCCCTACAATGAGCAGTTCTTC

d_call: TRBD1
cdr3_length: 17
v_call: TRBV10-3
clone_size: .
j_call: TRBJ1-5
cdr3_aa: CAISGDREFEVSQPQHF
cdr3_nt: TGTGCCATCAGTGGGGACAGGGAATTTGAAGTCTCTCAGCCCCAGCATTTT

d_call: TRBD2
cdr3_length: 15
v_call: TRBV9
clone_size: .
j_call: TRBJ2-2
cdr3_aa: CASSATSGNTGELFF
cdr3_nt: TGTGCCAGCAGCGCAACTAGCGGGAACACCGGGGAGCTGTTTTTT

d_call: .
cdr3_length: 12
v_call: TRBV29-1
clone_size: .
j_call: TRBJ1-2
cdr3_aa: CSADGQNYGYTF
cdr3_nt: TGCAGCGCCGACGGACAGAACTATGGCTACACCTTC

d_call: TRBD1
cdr3_length: 15
v_call: TRBV10-3
clone_size: once
j_call: TRBJ2-1
cdr3_aa: CAISDETGGLIEQFF
cdr3_nt: TGTGCCATCAGTGACGAGACAGGGGGCTTAATTGAGCAGTTCTTC

d_call: .
cdr3_length: 14
v_call: TRBV2
clone_size: .
j_call: TRBJ2-4
cdr3_aa: CASTERPAKNIQYF
cdr3_nt: TGTGCCAGCACGGAACGCCCAGCCAAAAACATTCAGTATTTC

d_call: .
cdr3_length: 14
v_call: TRBV18
clone_size: .
j_call: TRBJ1-2
cdr3_aa: CASLQTDPNYGYTF
cdr3_nt: TGTGCCAGCCTCCAGACAGACCCTAACTATGGCTACACCTTC

d_call: TRBD2
cdr3_length: 16
v_call: TRBV7-9
clone_size: .
j_call: TRBJ2-3
cdr3_aa: CASSLSLAGATDTQYF
cdr3_nt: TGTGCCAGCAGCTTAAGCCTAGCGGGAGCCACAGATACGCAGTATTTT

d_call: .
cdr3_length: 14
v_call: TRBV11-3
clone_size: .
j_call: TRBJ2-3
cdr3_aa: CASSLTGTTDTQYF
cdr3_nt: TGTGCCAGCAGCTTGACCGGAACCACAGATACGCAGTATTTT

d_call: .
cdr3_length: 12
v_call: TRBV7-2
clone_size: .
j_call: TRBJ1-1
cdr3_aa: CASRNGQVEAFF
cdr3_nt: TGTGCCAGCAGGAATGGTCAAGTGGAAGCTTTCTTT

d_call: .
cdr3_length: 15
v_call: TRBV27
clone_size: few
j_call: TRBJ1-1
cdr3_aa: CASSYPPRADTEAFF
cdr3_nt: TGTGCCAGCAGTTACCCTCCGAGGGCGGACACTGAAGCTTTCTTT

d_call: .
cdr3_length: 15
v_call: TRBV6-5
clone_size: few
j_call: TRBJ1-3
cdr3_aa: CASSYSEARGNTIYF
cdr3_nt: TGTGCCAGCAGTTACTCGGAGGCCAGGGGAAACACCATATATTTT

d_call: .
cdr3_length: 15
v_call: TRBV6-2/TRBV6-3
clone_size: .
j_call: TRBJ2-1
cdr3_aa: CASSYGQAAYNEQFF
cdr3_nt: TGTGCCAGCAGTTACGGGCAGGCCGCATACAATGAGCAGTTCTTC

d_call: .
cdr3_length: 14
v_call: TRBV30
clone_size: .
j_call: TRBJ2-5
cdr3_aa: CAWSERWGGETQYF
cdr3_nt: TGTGCCTGGAGTGAAAGGTGGGGCGGGGAGACCCAGTACTTC

d_call: .
cdr3_length: 14
v_call: TRBV11-2
clone_size: .
j_call: TRBJ2-1
cdr3_aa: CASRGATDYNEQFF
cdr3_nt: TGTGCCAGCCGGGGGGCGACGGACTACAATGAGCAGTTCTTC

d_call: TRBD1
cdr3_length: 16
v_call: TRBV5-4
clone_size: .
j_call: TRBJ1-1
cdr3_aa: CASSLDIGTGITEAFF
cdr3_nt: TGTGCCAGCAGCTTGGATATTGGGACAGGGATCACTGAAGCTTTCTTT

d_call: .
cdr3_length: 14
v_call: TRBV7-9
clone_size: few
j_call: TRBJ2-7
cdr3_aa: CASSLTGGAYEQYF
cdr3_nt: TGTGCCAGCAGCCTGACAGGAGGCGCGTACGAGCAGTACTTC